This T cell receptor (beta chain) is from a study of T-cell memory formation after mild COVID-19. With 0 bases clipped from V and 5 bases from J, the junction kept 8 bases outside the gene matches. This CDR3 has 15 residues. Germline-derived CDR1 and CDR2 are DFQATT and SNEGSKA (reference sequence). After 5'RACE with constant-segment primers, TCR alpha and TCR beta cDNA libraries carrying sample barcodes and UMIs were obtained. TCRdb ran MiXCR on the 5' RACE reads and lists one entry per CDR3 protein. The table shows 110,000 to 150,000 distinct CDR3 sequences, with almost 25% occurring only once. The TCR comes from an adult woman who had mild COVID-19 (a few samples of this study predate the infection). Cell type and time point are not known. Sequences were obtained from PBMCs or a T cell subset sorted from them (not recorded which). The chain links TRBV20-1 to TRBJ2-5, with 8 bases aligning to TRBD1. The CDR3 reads CSAREVAGGFETQYF. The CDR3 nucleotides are TGCAGTGCTAGAGAAGTTGCAGGGGGCTTTGAGACCCAGTACTTC.